Following are 17 T cell receptor beta chains from one sample sequenced in a study of blood T cell repertoires in COVID-19. Profiled with immunoSEQ multiplex PCR; TCRdb holds only in-frame clones, not every one. Among about 200,000 clones listed, around nine tenths were seen once. The sequencing input was peripheral blood. The receptors come from a man in his late teens or twenties with active or convalescent COVID-19.

The rearrangement joins TRBV30 to TRBJ2-3, with no clear D. The length of the CDR3 is 14 residues. Between the trimmed V and J ends, which lost 0 bases and 0 bases, there was a span of 7 bases. CDR1 GTSNPN and CDR2 SVGIG come from the germline V gene (reference sequence). The CDR3 DNA is TGTGCCTGGAGTGTAGCGCGGAGCACAGATACGCAGTATTTT. Translation gives CAWSVARSTDTQYF.

This chain links TRBV4-1 with TRBJ1-5, with TRBD1 matching 9 bases. This CDR3 has 18 residues. The germline V gene has CDR1 MGHRA and CDR2 YSYEKL. V trimming: 4 bases; J trimming: 2 bases; junction bases outside the gene matches: 12. DNA of the CDR3: TGCGCCAGCAGCCCGAGGCCTACAGGGGGCGATGGCAATCAGCCCCAGCATTTT. It yields the protein CASSPRPTGGDGNQPQHF.

V and J are TRBV11-2 and TRBJ2-7; D unclear. V lost 3 bases and J lost 0, with 12 bases in between. Germline CDR1 reads SGHAT; CDR2 reads FQNNGV. CDR3 length: 15 amino acids. The CDR3 DNA sequence: TGTGCCAGCAGCTTGCAGTCTAGTCTCTCCTACGAGCAGTACTTC. Translating gives CASSLQSSLSYEQYF.

The chain joins TRBV24-1 to TRBJ2-2; possibly TRBD2 for D (6 bases). From germline, CDR1 is KGHDR and CDR2 SFDVKD. The CDR3 has 16 residues. Trimming pared 1 base from V and 3 bases from J, leaving 11 bases between. Written as DNA, the CDR3 is TGTGCCACCAGTGATTTTACGGGGGACGACACCGGGGAGCTGTTTTTT. Translation gives CATSDFTGDDTGELFF.

The gene calls are TRBV2 and TRBJ2-5, with 7 bases fitting TRBD1. The CDR3 consists of 14 residues. In germline, CDR1 is SNHLY, CDR2 FYNNEI. V was pared by 2 bases and J by 1 base, with 1 base of the junction left unmatched. CDR3 amino acids: CASSERDSQETQYF. The CDR3 nucleotides are TGTGCCAGCAGTGAAAGGGACAGCCAAGAGACCCAGTACTTC.

This chain links TRBV3-1 (or the pseudogene TRBV3-2) with TRBJ2-5; 8 nucleotides align to TRBD2. The CDR3 contains 16 residues. The trim removed 1 base at V and 5 bases at J, leaving 9 bases unmatched. CDR1 and CDR2 (germline): LGHDT, YNNKEL (reference sequence). The CDR3 loop reads CASSQGQLAGGETQYF. The CDR3 nucleotides read TGTGCCAGCAGCCAAGGACAGCTAGCGGGCGGGGAGACCCAGTACTTC.

This chain joins TRBV7-2 and TRBJ2-1; 9 bases are shared with TRBD2. V trimming: 5 bases; J trimming: 6 bases; junction bases outside the gene matches: 14. The CDR3 runs to 17 residues. In germline, CDR1 is SGHTA, CDR2 FQGNSA. The CDR3 nucleotides are TGTGCCAGCAGCCCCGCGGCTAGCGGGGAGGTCGCCAATGAGCAGTTCTTC. Its translation: CASSPAASGEVANEQFF.

The genes are TRBV29-1 and TRBJ2-1; 7 bases map to TRBD2. Germline lookup yields CDR1 SQVTM and CDR2 ANQGSEA. The junction had 8 bases not matched to a gene; V was cut back by 2 bases and J by 1 base. The CDR3 has 16 amino acids. CDR3: CSVESSGHNSYNEQFF. For the CDR3, the DNA is TGCAGCGTTGAATCTAGCGGCCACAATTCCTACAATGAGCAGTTCTTC.

The chain recombines TRBV5-1 with TRBJ2-7; maybe TRBD2 (5 bases). Germline CDR1 reads SGHRS; CDR2 reads YFSETQ. The CDR3 runs to 15 residues. V was cut by 0 bases and J by 2 bases, with 12 bases left in between. CDR3 sequence (DNA): TGCGCCAGCAGCTTGGCTAGCAGTCGGGCCTACGAGCAGTACTTC. Translated, it gives CASSLASSRAYEQYF.

CDR3 sequence (DNA): TGTGCCAGTAGGAGCCGGGACTACGAGCAGTACTTC. Translated: CASRSRDYEQYF. The chain links TRBV19 to TRBJ2-7; possible D gene TRBD2, 5 bases. The CDR3 extends over 12 amino acids. Germline CDR1 reads LNHDA; CDR2 reads SQIVND (reference sequence). Between the trimmed V and J ends, which lost 6 bases and 3 bases, there was a span of 9 bases.

This clone was seen a handful of times. The CDR3 DNA is TGCAGCGTTGCGGGCGGGTCCAGAAATGGCTACACCTTC. It yields the protein CSVAGGSRNGYTF. The chain employs TRBV29-1 and TRBJ1-2; D gene unclear. Germline-derived CDR1 and CDR2 are SQVTM and ANQGSEA. The length of the CDR3 is 13 residues. With 4 bases removed from V and 6 bases from J, the gap between germline ends came to 15 bases.

The chain links TRBV19 to TRBJ1-4; weak D call: TRBD1 (5 bases). Trimming pared 6 bases from V and 8 bases from J, leaving 7 bases between. The V gene's germline CDR1 is LNHDA and CDR2 SQIVND (reference sequence). CDR3 size: 11 residues. For the CDR3, the DNA is TGTGCCAGTAGGGGACTCGAAAAACTGTTTTTT. It translates to CASRGLEKLFF.

The rearrangement joins TRBV4-1 to TRBJ2-7; 11 bases map to TRBD1. The germline V gene has CDR1 MGHRA and CDR2 YSYEKL. The CDR3 contains 16 residues. V shed 0 bases, J shed 3 bases, and the junction held 4 bases outside the gene matches. CDR3 coding DNA: TGCGCCAGCAGCCAAGAGGGACAGGGGGGATTCTACGAGCAGTACTTC. It encodes CASSQEGQGGFYEQYF.

This clone was seen a few times. The rearrangement uses TRBV28 and TRBJ2-4; possible D gene TRBD1, 6 bases. Germline V gene lookup returns CDR1 MDHEN and CDR2 SYDVKM. Deletions cut 6 bases from V and 8 bases from J, with 17 bases between. The CDR3 length is 14 residues. CDR3 DNA: TGTGCCAGCAGCCAACCAACCCCAGGGGACATTCAGTACTTC. It encodes CASSQPTPGDIQYF.

The chain links TRBV30 to TRBJ2-2; D unresolved. The CDR3 consists of 15 residues. CDR1 and CDR2 from the germline V gene are GTSNPN and SVGIG (reference sequence). V lost 3 bases, J lost 6 bases, and 17 bases lay in between. This CDR3 reads CAWREASHLAGELFF. The CDR3 DNA is TGTGCCTGGAGAGAGGCTTCCCACTTAGCCGGGGAGCTGTTTTTT.

The table lists this clone with a few counts. The chain joins TRBV10-1 to TRBJ2-3; TRBD2 aligns across 8 bases. Germline-derived CDR1 and CDR2 are WNHNN and SYGVQD (reference sequence). Germline trimming cut 5 bases from V and 4 bases from J; bases unmatched to any gene: 8. This CDR3 has 15 amino acids. DNA for the CDR3: TGCGCCAGCAGTCCCGTCGGGGGGGGGCCAGATACGCAGTATTTT. Translating gives CASSPVGGGPDTQYF.

The chain joins TRBV12-3 or TRBV12-4 to TRBJ2-3; tentatively, D is TRBD1 (6 bases). This CDR3 is built from 13 residues. V shed 2 bases and J shed 3 bases, with 6 bases lying between them. As DNA, the CDR3 is TGTGCCAGCAGTTTACAGGGGACAGATACGCAGTATTTT. This translates into CASSLQGTDTQYF.